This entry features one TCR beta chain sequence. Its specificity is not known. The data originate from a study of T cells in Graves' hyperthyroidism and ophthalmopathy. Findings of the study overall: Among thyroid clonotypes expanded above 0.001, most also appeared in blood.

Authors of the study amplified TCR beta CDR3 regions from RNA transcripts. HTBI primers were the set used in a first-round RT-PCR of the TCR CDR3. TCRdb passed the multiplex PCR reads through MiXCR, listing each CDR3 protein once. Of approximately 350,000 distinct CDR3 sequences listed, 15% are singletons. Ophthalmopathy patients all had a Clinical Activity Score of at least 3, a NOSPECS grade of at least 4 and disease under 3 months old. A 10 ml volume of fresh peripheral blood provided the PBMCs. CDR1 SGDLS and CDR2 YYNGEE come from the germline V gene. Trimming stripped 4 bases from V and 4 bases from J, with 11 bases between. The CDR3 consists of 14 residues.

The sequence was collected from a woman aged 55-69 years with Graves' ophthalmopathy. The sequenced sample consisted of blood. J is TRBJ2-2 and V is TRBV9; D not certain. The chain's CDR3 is CASSPRLATGELFF. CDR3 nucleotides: TGTGCCAGCAGCCCGCGCTTGGCCACCGGGGAGCTGTTTTTT.